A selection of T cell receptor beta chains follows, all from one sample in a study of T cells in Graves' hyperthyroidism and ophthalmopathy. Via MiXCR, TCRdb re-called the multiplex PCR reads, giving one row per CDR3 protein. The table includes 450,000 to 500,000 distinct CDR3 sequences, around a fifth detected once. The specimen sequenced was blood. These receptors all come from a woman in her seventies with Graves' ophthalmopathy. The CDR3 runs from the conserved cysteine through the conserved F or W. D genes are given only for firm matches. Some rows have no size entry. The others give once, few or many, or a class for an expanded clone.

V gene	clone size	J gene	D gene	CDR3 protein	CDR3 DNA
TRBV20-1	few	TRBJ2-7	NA	CSARDVRDEQYF	TGCAGTGCTAGAGATGTAAGGGACGAGCAGTACTTC
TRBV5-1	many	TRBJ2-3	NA	CASSLALRDTQYF	TGCGCCAGCAGCTTGGCCTTACGAGATACGCAGTATTTT
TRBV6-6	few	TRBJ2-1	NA	CASSYTGTYNEQFF	TGTGCCAGCAGTTACACAGGGACCTACAATGAGCAGTTCTTC
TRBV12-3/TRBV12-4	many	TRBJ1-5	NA	CASASRENQPQHF	TGTGCCAGCGCTTCCAGGGAAAATCAGCCCCAGCATTTT
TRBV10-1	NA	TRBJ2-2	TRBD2	CAEETSGSTGELFF	TGCGCCGAAGAAACTAGCGGGAGTACCGGGGAGCTGTTTTTT
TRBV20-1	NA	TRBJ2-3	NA	CSSPTRVTTDTQYF	TGCAGTTCCCCGACTCGAGTCACCACAGATACGCAGTATTTT
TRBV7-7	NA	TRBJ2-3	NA	CASSLGVGPEDTQYF	TGTGCTAGCAGCTTAGGGGTAGGCCCGGAGGATACGCAGTATTTT
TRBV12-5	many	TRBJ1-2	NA	CASGLVAGTNYGYTF	TGTGCTAGTGGTTTGGTGGCAGGGACCAACTATGGCTACACCTTC
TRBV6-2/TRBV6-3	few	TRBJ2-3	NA	CASAITDTQYF	TGTGCCAGCGCGATCACAGATACGCAGTATTTT
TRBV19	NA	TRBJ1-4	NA	CASSIKGSNEKLFF	TGTGCCAGTAGTATAAAGGGAAGTAATGAAAAACTGTTTTTT
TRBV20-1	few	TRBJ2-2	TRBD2	CSANLAERPGELFF	TGCAGTGCTAACCTAGCGGAACGCCCCGGGGAGCTGTTTTTT
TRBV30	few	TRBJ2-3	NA	CAWAGGDTQYF	TGTGCCTGGGCTGGGGGAGATACGCAGTATTTT
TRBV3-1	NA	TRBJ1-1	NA	CASSPGTRGKAFF	TGTGCCAGCAGCCCTGGTACGAGGGGTAAAGCTTTCTTT
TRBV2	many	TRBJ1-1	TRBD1	CASRVGQGAGEAFF	TGTGCCAGCAGAGTCGGACAGGGGGCAGGTGAAGCTTTCTTT
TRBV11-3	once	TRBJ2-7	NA	CASSFVGAQRQYF	TGTGCCAGCAGCTTCGTTGGAGCGCAAAGGCAGTACTTC
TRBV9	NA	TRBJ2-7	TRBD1	CASPALGQDYEQYF	TGTGCCAGCCCTGCTCTGGGACAGGATTACGAGCAGTACTTC
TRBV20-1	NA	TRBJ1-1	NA	CSARDPAGTEAFF	TGCAGTGCTAGAGATCCGGCGGGCACTGAAGCTTTCTTT
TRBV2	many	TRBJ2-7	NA	CASSEGRVIGEQYF	TGTGCCAGCAGTGAGGGCAGGGTGATTGGCGAGCAGTACTTC
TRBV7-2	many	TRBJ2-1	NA	CASSQAEYSYNEQFF	TGTGCCAGCAGCCAAGCGGAATACTCCTACAATGAGCAGTTCTTC
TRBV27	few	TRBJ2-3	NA	CASSLGQANTDTQYF	TGTGCCAGCAGTTTAGGTCAGGCGAACACAGATACGCAGTATTTT
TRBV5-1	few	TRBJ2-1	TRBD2	CASSHTSGRLNEQFF	TGCGCCAGCAGCCACACTAGCGGGAGGTTAAATGAGCAGTTCTTC
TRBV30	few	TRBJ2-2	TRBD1	CAWSVRTGFPGELFF	TGTGCCTGGAGTGTTCGGACAGGTTTCCCCGGGGAGCTGTTTTTT
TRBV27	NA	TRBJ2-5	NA	CASSLQGLPNQETQYF	TGTGCCAGCAGTTTACAAGGACTGCCGAACCAAGAGACCCAGTACTTC
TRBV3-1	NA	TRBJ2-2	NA	CASSQAGTVGTGELFF	TGTGCCAGCAGCCAAGCCGGGACGGTAGGAACCGGGGAGCTGTTTTTT